The TCR beta chain under discussion was sequenced for a study of CD8+ T cells in alopecia areata. Study overall: Affected scalp percentage determined the severity score of treated patients. Study results and caveats: Affected scalp, especially in alopecia totalis/universalis, had a higher clonality than normal scalp did. Whether baseline CD8+ expansion is linked to response remains uncertain, given a single nonresponder.

Turning to this clone: Its antigen remains unidentified.

CDR1 and CDR2 from the germline V gene are SGHRS and YFSETQ. The V segment lost 4 bases and the J segment 1 base; nucleotides outside the gene matches: 3. This CDR3 contains 14 residues. cDNA reverse transcribed from extracted RNA served as the sequencing template. Some clones are missing from TCRdb's copy, which holds only in-frame ones; the method was immunoSEQ multiplex PCR. The sample includes around 210,000 clones, around 65% of them seen just once. Treatment given: oral pan-JAK inhibitor, 5-10 mg twice daily. The chain employs TRBV5-1 and TRBJ2-3, with TRBD2 identical over 7 bases. The TCR comes from a human donor with alopecia areata. The source was CD4+ T cells sorted from blood, collected at week 4, from a patient treated with tofacitinib. CDR3 in amino acids: CASSGLVRTDTQYF. CDR3 sequence (DNA): TGCGCCAGCAGCGGACTAGTCCGCACAGATACGCAGTATTTT.